The 28 T cell receptor beta chains listed next were all sequenced from one sample in a study of blood T cell repertoires in COVID-19. Generated by immunoSEQ multiplex PCR, the TCRdb table keeps only in-frame clones and is missing some. The sample shows under 200,000 clones, around 82% of them seen only once. Sample: PBMCs or T cells enriched from blood (not recorded which). These receptors were collected from a woman aged 55-69 years with acute COVID-19.

This chain joins TRBV6-2 or TRBV6-3 and TRBJ2-3, with 7 positions matching TRBD1. The V gene's germline CDR1 is MNHEY and CDR2 SVGEGT. The length of the CDR3 is 14 residues. Trimming at V came to 6 bases and at J to 11 bases, leaving 14 bases not matched to a gene. The CDR3 coding sequence is TGTGCCAGCAGCCGCAGACAGGGTACGTTGAAGCAGTATTTT. It is translated as CASSRRQGTLKQYF.

This clone was counted a single time. The chain uses TRBV19 and TRBJ2-1; TRBD2 is a possible D gene (5 bases). V shed 4 bases and J shed 9 bases, with 7 bases lying between them. The CDR3 spans 11 residues. CDR1 is LNHDA, CDR2 SQIVND, per germline (reference sequence). The CDR3 spells CASSTSGEQFF. In nucleotides, the CDR3 is TGTGCCAGTAGTACCAGCGGTGAGCAGTTCTTC.

This chain links TRBV9 with TRBJ1-2; the D is unclear. Deletions cut 3 bases from V and 4 bases from J, with 10 bases between. The CDR3 runs 13 residues. Germline CDR1 SGDLS, CDR2 YYNGEE. Written as DNA, the CDR3 is TGTGCCAGCAGCGCCGGAGGGTCCTATGGCTACACCTTC. Protein product: CASSAGGSYGYTF.

The chain has TRBV6-5 and TRBJ1-1; D unclear. Germline loops: CDR1 MNHEY, CDR2 SVGAGI. The CDR3 is made up of 15 amino acids. The ends were cut back, 4 bases at V and 2 bases at J, with 14 bases in the middle. The CDR3 here is CASSWTGNSNTEAFF. The CDR3, as DNA: TGTGCCAGCAGTTGGACGGGGAACTCCAACACTGAAGCTTTCTTT.

The rearrangement joins TRBV7-6 to TRBJ2-2; 12 bases fit TRBD1. The CDR3 is 15 amino acids. Germline-derived CDR1 and CDR2 are SGHVS and FNYEAQ. Trimming cost V 5 bases and J 6 bases; bases outside gene matches: 4. CDR3 amino acids: CASSAGTGGPGELFF. The CDR3 region has the DNA TGTGCCAGCAGCGCCGGGACAGGGGGCCCCGGGGAGCTGTTTTTT.

This chain links TRBV30 with TRBJ2-3; a possible D gene is TRBD2 (7 bases). Germline V lookup: CDR1 GTSNPN, CDR2 SVGIG (reference sequence). CDR3 length: 14 amino acids. V dropped 0 bases and J dropped 6 bases, with 13 bases sitting between them. CDR3 nucleotides: TGTGCCTGGAGTGTAGTTGGGGGGGCCGATACGCAGTATTTT. It yields the protein CAWSVVGGADTQYF.

This clone was recorded a few times. The V gene is TRBV19, the J gene TRBJ1-2; a weak D match, TRBD1 (5 bases). Looked up from germline, CDR1 is LNHDA and CDR2 is SQIVND (reference sequence). The CDR3 loop spans 14 amino acids. With 2 bases removed from V and 4 bases from J, the gap between germline ends came to 11 bases. The CDR3 nucleotides are TGTGCCAGTAGTATAAAAGGGGCTCTCTATGGCTACACCTTC. This encodes CASSIKGALYGYTF.

This rearrangement joins TRBV4-2 to TRBJ2-1, with TRBD2 matching 9 bases. The CDR3 spans 21 residues. The V segment lost 4 bases and the J segment 2 bases; nucleotides outside the gene matches: 21. Germline CDR1 is LGHNA and CDR2 is YNFKEQ. The CDR3 region is CASSLLPGGLAHTQTYNEQFF. In DNA, the CDR3 is TGTGCCAGCAGCCTACTCCCAGGGGGACTAGCCCATACACAGACCTACAATGAGCAGTTCTTC.

This chain uses TRBV7-9 with TRBJ1-5; tentatively, D is TRBD1 (6 bases). Trimming stripped 4 bases from V and 2 bases from J, with 18 bases between. The CDR3 length is 17 residues. Germline CDR1 and CDR2: SEHNR and FQNEAQ (reference sequence). As DNA, the CDR3 is TGTGCCAGCAGCTCAGAGGTGGGGGCTTCAGGCAATCAGCCCCAGCATTTT. Translation gives CASSSEVGASGNQPQHF.

This clone appeared once. This sequence joins TRBV9 and TRBJ2-3; D is perhaps TRBD2 (7 bases). V was clipped by 3 bases and J by 2 bases, with 22 bases between them. The CDR3 is 18 residues long. CDR1 and CDR2 from the germline V gene are SGDLS and YYNGEE. CDR3 DNA sequence: TGTGCCAGCAGCGCGTCAGGCGGGGCGGGGGCCCTCACAGATACGCAGTATTTT. Its protein is CASSASGGAGALTDTQYF. Based on the CDR3 plus reference TRBV9 and TRBJ2-3, the full variable domain is DSGVTQTPKHLITATGQRVTLRCSPRSGDLSVYWYQQSLDQGLQFLIQYYNGEERAKGNILERFSAQQFPDLHSELNLSSLELGDSALYFCASSASGGAGALTDTQYFGPGTRLTVL.

This clone was picked up a small number of times. The chain has TRBV5-1 and TRBJ2-7; 11 bases match TRBD2. The CDR3 runs to 15 residues. The germline V gene has CDR1 SGHRS and CDR2 YFSETQ. V lost 0 bases and J lost 4; bases outside the gene matches: 3. The CDR3 reads CASSLGASGRYEQYF. The CDR3 DNA follows: TGCGCCAGCAGCTTGGGGGCTAGCGGGAGGTACGAGCAGTACTTC.

J is TRBJ1-1 and V is TRBV11-3; D unclear. Per germline, CDR1 SGHNT and CDR2 YENEEA. The CDR3 is made up of 13 amino acids. V was pared by 6 bases and J by 5 bases, with 13 bases between. The CDR3 DNA sequence: TGTGCCAGCAGTATTAGGACGGGGACTGAAGCTTTCTTT. This sequence encodes CASSIRTGTEAFF.

The gene calls are TRBV14 and TRBJ1-1, with a weak D call TRBD1 (6 bases). The length of the CDR3 is 11 residues. Germline V CDR1 and CDR2: SGHDN, FVKESK. With 5 bases removed from V and 8 bases from J, the gap between germline ends came to 9 bases. This chain's CDR3 is CASSLQGEAFF. CDR3 nucleotides: TGTGCCAGCAGCTTACAGGGAGAAGCTTTCTTT.

J is TRBJ2-1 and V is TRBV7-8; TRBD1 aligns across 8 bases. Germline V lookup: CDR1 SGHVS, CDR2 FQNEAQ. The V and J ends lost 5 bases and 6 bases, in that order; junction bases with no gene match: 9. The CDR3 runs 15 residues. CDR3 amino acids: CASSDRGKRFNEQFF. CDR3 sequence (DNA): TGTGCCAGCAGCGACAGGGGAAAGCGTTTCAATGAGCAGTTCTTC.

V usage is TRBV30 and J usage is TRBJ1-1; TRBD1 matches 7 bases. The trim removed 2 bases at V and 7 bases at J, leaving 7 bases unmatched. Germline lookup yields CDR1 GTSNPN and CDR2 SVGIG (reference sequence). The CDR3 has 13 residues. Here the CDR3 reads CAWSPQGVSEAFF. DNA for the CDR3: TGTGCCTGGAGTCCTCAGGGGGTTAGTGAAGCTTTCTTT.

The rearrangement joins TRBV5-6 to TRBJ1-1; D is perhaps TRBD1 (6 bases). This CDR3 is 14 amino acids long. CDR1 and CDR2 from the germline V gene are SGHDT and YYEEEE. The V gene lost 3 bases and the J gene lost 7 bases, with 16 bases spanning the gap. This CDR3 is CASSSPRDTNEAFF. The CDR3 coding sequence is TGTGCCAGCAGCTCGCCTCGGGACACCAATGAAGCTTTCTTT.

J is TRBJ2-5 and V is TRBV6-5; maybe TRBD1 (6 bases). This CDR3 spans 11 amino acids. The V and J ends lost 5 bases and 9 bases respectively, with 10 bases between them. The germline CDR1 and CDR2 sequences are MNHEY and SVGAGI. CDR3: CASSQDSAQYF. The CDR3 nucleotides are TGTGCCAGCAGTCAGGACAGCGCCCAGTACTTC.

The CDR3 here is CASSLRGRQPQHF. In DNA, the CDR3 is TGTGCCAGCAGTTTAAGGGGTAGGCAGCCCCAGCATTTT. This chain uses TRBV27 with TRBJ1-5; possible D gene TRBD1, 5 bases. Germline V gene lookup returns CDR1 MNHEY and CDR2 SMNVEV (reference sequence). CDR3 size: 13 residues. The ends were cut back, 2 bases at V and 7 bases at J, with 9 bases in the middle.

V gene TRBV18 combines with J gene TRBJ2-7; D not resolved. Trimming removed 5 bases from V and 7 bases from J, with 12 bases in between. This CDR3 spans 12 amino acids. Germline V gives CDR1 KGHSH, CDR2 LQKENI. CDR3 region: CASSGPDGEQYV. The CDR3 DNA sequence: TGTGCCAGCTCAGGGCCGGATGGGGAGCAGTACGTC.

In DNA form, the CDR3 reads TGTGCCAGCAGCCTAGCCGGGACAGGGTACCGAGAAGGGCTATCCGGCTACACCTTC. It specifies CASSLAGTGYREGLSGYTF. This chain connects TRBV16 to TRBJ1-2; TRBD1 matches 9 bases. Germline values: CDR1 KGHSY, CDR2 FQNENV. This CDR3 has 19 residues. J gave up 8 bases and V 4 bases, and 23 bases lay outside the gene matches.

This chain uses TRBV6-5 with TRBJ1-2; TRBD1 agrees at 7 bases. CDR1 and CDR2 from the germline V gene are MNHEY and SVGAGI. The CDR3 runs 14 residues. V dropped 6 bases and J dropped 4; count of bases not matched to a gene: 8. The CDR3, as DNA: TGTGCCAGCAGCACCGGGACAGAGATCTATGGCTACACCTTC. Protein sequence: CASSTGTEIYGYTF.

CDR3 in amino acids: CASSYTPGQADYGYTF. In DNA form, the CDR3 reads TGTGCCAGCAGTTACACCCCAGGACAGGCAGACTATGGCTACACCTTC. The chain recombines TRBV6-6 with TRBJ1-2, with 7 bases matching TRBD1. CDR3 length: 16 residues. V trimming: 2 bases; J trimming: 3 bases; junction bases outside the gene matches: 9. Germline CDR1 is MNHNY and CDR2 is SVGAGI (reference sequence).

This rearrangement joins TRBV6-5 to TRBJ2-7; TRBD2 matches 7 bases. CDR3 length: 15 residues. CDR1 is MNHEY, CDR2 SVGAGI, per germline. V was clipped by 10 bases and J by 1 base; unmatched bases: 13. CDR3 in amino acids: CATQWGGPASYEQYF. DNA of the CDR3: TGTGCCACTCAATGGGGGGGACCCGCTTCCTACGAGCAGTACTTC.

The count of this clone is one. J is TRBJ1-4 and V is TRBV9; D is perhaps TRBD1 (5 bases). This CDR3 has 14 amino acids. Trimming stripped 4 bases from V and 6 bases from J, with 13 bases between. Germline V CDR1 and CDR2: SGDLS, YYNGEE. The CDR3 coding sequence is TGTGCCAGCAGCCCCGGGGGTTTATATGAAAAACTGTTTTTT. Translated: CASSPGGLYEKLFF.

The V call is TRBV3-1 (or the pseudogene TRBV3-2), the J call TRBJ2-2, with 7 bases aligning to TRBD2. After removal of 2 bases from V and 4 bases from J, the junction contained 7 bases not matched to a gene. Germline-derived CDR1 and CDR2 are LGHDT and YNNKEL (reference sequence). The CDR3 is made up of 16 amino acids. This chain's CDR3 is CASSQFAVAGTGELFF. Written as DNA, the CDR3 is TGTGCCAGCAGCCAATTTGCGGTAGCGGGCACCGGGGAGCTGTTTTTT.

This clone was observed a single time. The V and J genes are TRBV25-1 and TRBJ2-3; tentative D call: TRBD2 (6 bases). Germline-derived CDR1 and CDR2 are MGHDK and SYGVNS. Trimming took 3 bases from V and 0 from J, leaving 13 bases between them. CDR3 length: 16 amino acids. DNA for the CDR3: TGTGCCAGCAGTGACTTTCGAGCGGGTAGCACAGATACGCAGTATTTT. It specifies CASSDFRAGSTDTQYF.

This clone was counted only a few times. The chain carries TRBV5-4 and TRBJ1-2; 7 nucleotides align to TRBD1. CDR1 and CDR2 (germline): SGHNT, YYREEE (reference sequence). Trimming at V came to 4 bases and at J to 4 bases, leaving 13 bases not matched to a gene. The CDR3 loop spans 16 amino acids. Here the CDR3 reads CASSTIGTVGRYGYTF. The CDR3 coding sequence is TGTGCCAGCAGCACCATCGGGACAGTGGGCCGCTATGGCTACACCTTC.

The rearrangement uses TRBV3-1 (or the pseudogene TRBV3-2) and TRBJ2-1, with D perhaps matching TRBD2 (7 bases). The CDR3 length is 15 residues. Trimming took 3 bases from V and 4 from J, leaving 13 bases between them. The germline V gene has CDR1 LGHDT and CDR2 YNNKEL (reference sequence). CDR3 nucleotides: TGTGCCAGCAGCCAGAGGGGGGAGGGATACAATGAGCAGTTCTTC. Amino acid sequence: CASSQRGEGYNEQFF.